The source of this TCR beta chain is a study of CD8+ T cells in alopecia areata. On the study more broadly: Tofacitinib administration persisted for 6 to 18 months, succeeded by 6 months off drug.

CDR1 is ENHRY and CDR2 is SYGVKD in the germline V gene. Trimming cost V 5 bases and J 5 bases; bases outside gene matches: 5. The CDR3 has 13 amino acids. RNA extraction was followed by reverse transcription into cDNA, which acted as the sequencing template. The table came from immunoSEQ multiplex PCR; TCRdb's copy has only in-frame clones and leaves some out. The sample contains about 220,000 clones, about 58% of which appear only once. As for treatment: oral pan-JAK inhibitor, 5-10 mg twice daily. Researchers took lesional scalp punch biopsies and peripheral blood from people who were alopecia areata patients. This clone appeared a few times.

Material: CD4+ T cells sorted from blood, obtained at week 4, from a patient treated with tofacitinib. The source is a human donor with alopecia areata. The genes are TRBV10-3 and TRBJ1-2; TRBD1 aligns across 7 bases. The CDR3 loop reads CAISLTGLYGYTF. The DNA of the CDR3 is TGTGCCATCAGTCTGACAGGGCTTTATGGCTACACCTTC.